What follows is one T cell receptor beta chain and its context. Antigen unknown. This record comes from a study of graft-versus-host responses after intestinal transplantation. Study summary: Anti-thymocyte globulin induction preceded roughly 3 years of tacrolimus and steroid maintenance in all recipients.

TCRdb's table, derived via immunoSEQ multiplex PCR, lists solely in-frame clones and lacks some. The table includes tens of thousands of clones, 88% detected once. Sequences were derived from unstimulated CD4+ T cells sorted from spleen or lymph node cells, sampled before transplant. The source of this sequence is a human donor who was the organ donor for an intestinal transplant.

The CDR3 is CASGPIAGGPSSTQYF. The CDR3 DNA reads as TGTGCCAGCGGACCGATAGCGGGGGGGCCGAGTTCGACCCAGTACTTC. The genes are TRBV9 and TRBJ2-5; 11 bases line up with TRBD2. The V gene's germline CDR1 is SGDLS and CDR2 YYNGEE. The CDR3 sequence is 16 residues long. The V gene end was trimmed by 7 bases and the J gene end by 7 bases; junction bases not matched to a gene: 15. Looking up the rest from reference TRBV9 and TRBJ2-5 gives the full variable domain: DSGVTQTPKHLITATGQRVTLRCSPRSGDLSVYWYQQSLDQGLQFLIQYYNGEERAKGNILERFSAQQFPDLHSELNLSSLELGDSALYFCASGPIAGGPSSTQYFGPGTRLLVL.